This is a list of T cell receptor beta chains from one sample in a study of blood T cell repertoires in COVID-19. Measured with immunoSEQ multiplex PCR; TCRdb has only the in-frame clones, and not every one. Of about 71,000 clones listed, around 76% are singletons. Sequencing input: peripheral blood. These TCRs come from a woman older than 75 with acute or convalescent COVID-19. Each CDR3 is given with its conserved first and last residue. D genes are given only for firm matches. Clone size appears in some rows only: once, few, many, or a class for an expanded clone.

j_call	cdr3_length	clone_size	v_call	d_call	cdr3_nt	cdr3_aa
TRBJ2-7	14	.	TRBV14	.	TGTGCCAGCAGCCTAAGACGGGGGACTGGCGAGCAGTACTTC	CASSLRRGTGEQYF
TRBJ1-1	15	.	TRBV5-7	.	TGTGCCAGCAGCTTGGAGGCGGGGGGCGGCACTGAAGCTTTCTTT	CASSLEAGGGTEAFF
TRBJ2-5	14	.	TRBV2	.	TGTGCCAGCAGTGAGGGCAGTGCCGGCGAGACCCAGTACTTC	CASSEGSAGETQYF
TRBJ1-2	14	few	TRBV4-1	TRBD1	TGCGCCAGCAGCCAAACAGGGGACAACTATGGCTACACCTTC	CASSQTGDNYGYTF
TRBJ1-2	13	.	TRBV30	.	TGTGCCTGGAGCCAAAGGACGGGGTATGGCTACACCTTC	CAWSQRTGYGYTF
TRBJ2-7	15	once	TRBV7-9	TRBD1	TGTGCCAGCAGCTCAGTCCGGGACAGGGCCTACGAGCAGTACTTC	CASSSVRDRAYEQYF
TRBJ2-7	18	few	TRBV18	TRBD2	TGTGCCAGCTCACCAACGGCTAGCGGGAACCACGTTCCCTACGAGCAGTACTTC	CASSPTASGNHVPYEQYF
TRBJ1-5	13	.	TRBV18	.	TGTGCCAGCTCACCCACGCGGTATCAGCCCCAGCATTTT	CASSPTRYQPQHF
TRBJ2-5	13	.	TRBV5-1	.	TGCGCCAGCAGCGCGGACTACGAAGAGACCCAGTACTTC	CASSADYEETQYF
TRBJ2-3	15	.	TRBV19	.	TGTGCCAGTCGGAGGACAGGCGGAGGGACAGATACGCAGTATTTT	CASRRTGGGTDTQYF